One and the same sample provided the 6 T cell receptor beta chains below, sequenced in a study of cytomegalovirus exposure and HLA in healthy donors (dated by TCRdb to 2017 to 2019). The library was made by the immunoSEQ multiplex PCR assay. For the multiplex PCR, a mixture combining 60 forward primers for TCR Vbeta segments and 13 reverse primers for TCR Jbeta segments was used. This immuneACCESS table, as held by TCRdb, lists in-frame sequences with V and J called but not all clones. Of the missing ones, under half trace to an unresolved V gene in checked studies; the others have no known cause. The sample table holds about 120,000 clones, of which roughly four fifths were seen once. The top ten constitute around 11% of the sample. Source material: PBMCs. The source is a male donor in good health and CMV-seropositive.

The genes are TRBV5-1 and TRBJ1-3; D remains unclear. The CDR3 runs to 15 residues. Looked up from germline, CDR1 is SGHRS and CDR2 is YFSETQ. Trimming pared 0 bases from V and 2 bases from J, leaving 9 bases between. CDR3 sequence (DNA): TGCGCCAGCAGCTTGGGAGACATTCCTGGAAACACCATATATTTT. Its translation is CASSLGDIPGNTIYF.

The chain joins TRBV29-1 to TRBJ1-3; D ambiguous. CDR1 is SQVTM and CDR2 is ANQGSEA in the germline V gene. CDR3 length equals 14 residues. The V gene lost 6 bases and the J gene lost 0 bases, with 12 bases spanning the gap. The CDR3: CSVILRGSGNTIYF. The CDR3 coding sequence is TGCAGCGTGATCCTACGTGGCTCTGGAAACACCATATATTTT.

Here the CDR3 DNA reads TGTGCCAGCAGTGGCCCGGAAGAGACCCAGTACTTC. Amino acids: CASSGPEETQYF. The V gene is TRBV2, the J gene TRBJ2-5; D is ambiguous. The CDR3 sequence is 12 residues long. Trimming took 4 bases from V and 3 from J, leaving 6 bases between them. Germline CDR1 is SNHLY and CDR2 is FYNNEI.

This chain connects TRBV4-3 to TRBJ1-4; D is unresolved. This CDR3 has 14 amino acids. Between the trimmed V and J ends, which lost 4 bases and 1 base, there was a span of 7 bases. Germline V gene lookup returns CDR1 LGHNA and CDR2 YSLEER. This CDR3 is CASSPIVTNEKLFF. In DNA form, the CDR3 reads TGCGCCAGCAGCCCCATTGTAACTAATGAAAAACTGTTTTTT.

This clone was picked up a small number of times. V is TRBV4-2 and J is TRBJ1-2; TRBD1 is a possible D gene (6 bases). This CDR3 region has 14 residues. V lost 3 bases to trimming and J lost 3 bases, with 11 bases between them. CDR1 and CDR2 from the germline V gene are LGHNA and YNFKEQ. CDR3: CASSQGTPDYGYTF. The CDR3 coding sequence is TGTGCCAGCAGCCAGGGGACACCAGACTATGGCTACACCTTC.

The rearrangement links TRBV28 to TRBJ1-3, with D unclear. V lost 2 bases and J 0 bases, leaving 5 bases between the germline ends. The V gene's germline CDR1 is MDHEN and CDR2 SYDVKM. The CDR3 has 14 amino acids. In DNA form, the CDR3 reads TGTGCCAGCAGTTTACCTCGCTCTGGAAACACCATATATTTT. Protein sequence: CASSLPRSGNTIYF.